Here is one T cell receptor (beta chain) with its context. The study ran its PCR with 60 Vbeta and 13 Jbeta primers. The data were produced by immunoSEQ multiplex PCR, yet TCRdb's version contains in-frame clones alone and is incomplete. The sample has about 170,000 clones, about 81% seen once. In germline, CDR1 is SEHNR, CDR2 FQNEAQ (reference sequence). Trimming took 4 bases from V and 1 from J; bases not matched to a gene: 5. CDR3 length: 15 residues. There were likely unrecorded immune exposures, though donors were nominally healthy when sampled. These data originate in a study of cytomegalovirus exposure and HLA in healthy donors.

Input material: PBMCs. The source of this sequence is a young woman in good health and CMV-seronegative. The chain is built from TRBV7-9 and TRBJ2-3; 7 bases line up with TRBD1. CDR3 sequence reads: CASSYQGVGTDTQYF. In DNA, the CDR3 is TGTGCCAGCAGCTACCAGGGGGTCGGCACAGATACGCAGTATTTT.